This record concerns one T cell receptor beta chain sequence. Its specificity is not known. This sample was included in a study of early T cells in non-severe SARS-CoV-2 infection. Study-level information: Chains from this unsorted whole-blood bulk RNA could not be paired. Points from the study as a whole: Matches to VDJdb favored anti-spike CD8 responses and missed private and CD4 specificities.

The V end lost 3 bases, the J end lost 1 base, and 12 bases lay between the germline ends. Germline V gives CDR1 MDHEN, CDR2 SYDVKM. The CDR3 is 15 residues long. Individual cDNA molecules were tagged with unique molecular identifiers. TCRdb reanalysed the 5' RACE reads using MiXCR and keeps one entry per CDR3 protein. The data show more than 25,000 distinct CDR3 sequences, with around 5.9% seen just once and approximately 13% held by the top ten. The source of this sequence is an adult who was a healthcare worker with PCR-confirmed SARS-CoV-2 infection or an uninfected control (not recorded which). The sample consisted of whole blood. The V and J genes are TRBV28 and TRBJ1-1; D uncertain. CDR3 protein: CASSFASRANTEAFF. The CDR3 nucleotides read TGTGCCAGCAGTTTTGCCTCCAGAGCGAACACTGAAGCTTTCTTT.